The rows below give T cell receptor beta chains drawn from one sample of a study of post-analysis software for immune sequencing data. TCRdb redid the calling of the PCR reads with MiXCR, one entry per CDR3 protein. The table has almost 700,000 distinct CDR3 sequences, approximately 60% seen once; the top ten hold roughly 12%. Sequencing was carried out using blood. The receptors here all came from a girl aged 2 to 9 with multiple sclerosis. Both conserved end residues are part of each CDR3. D genes are given only for firm matches. Size is stated for part of the rows, as once, few or many counts, or as a class when the clone is expanded.

clone_size	d_call	v_call	j_call	cdr3_length	cdr3_aa	cdr3_nt
.	TRBD1	TRBV12-3/TRBV12-4	TRBJ1-2	15	CASSLHAGTAPGYTF	TGTGCCAGCAGTTTACATGCAGGGACAGCCCCCGGCTACACCTTC
once	.	TRBV10-2	TRBJ1-1	15	CASSVGPGRRTEAFF	TGCGCCAGCAGTGTAGGGCCAGGGAGGCGAACTGAAGCTTTCTTT
.	TRBD1	TRBV15	TRBJ2-3	16	CATSRSGTGNTDTQYF	TGTGCCACCAGCAGATCCGGGACAGGGAACACAGATACGCAGTATTTT
.	.	TRBV3-1	TRBJ2-1	15	CASSQETPPYNEQFF	TGTGCCAGCAGCCAAGAAACCCCACCTTACAATGAGCAGTTCTTC
.	.	TRBV5-5	TRBJ2-6	16	CASSRERGSGANVLTF	TGTGCCAGCAGCCGAGAAAGAGGCTCTGGGGCCAACGTCCTGACTTTC
once	.	TRBV28	TRBJ1-2	14	CASRTDRSSPGYTF	TGTGCCAGCAGAACCGACAGGAGTTCTCCTGGCTACACCTTC
.	TRBD2	TRBV7-9	TRBJ2-5	16	CASSSGLAARRETQYF	TGTGCCAGCAGCTCCGGACTAGCGGCCCGACGGGAGACCCAGTACTTC
.	.	TRBV20-1	TRBJ1-2	13	CSATGPASYGYTF	TGCAGTGCCACAGGGCCAGCATCCTATGGCTACACCTTC
.	.	TRBV7-6	TRBJ1-2	17	CASSPSQAGTGAYGYTF	TGTGCCAGCAGCCCATCACAGGCAGGGACGGGGGCGTATGGCTACACCTTC
.	.	TRBV3-1	TRBJ2-5	15	CASSRPLQTGETQYF	TGTGCCAGCAGCCGTCCCTTACAAACTGGAGAGACCCAGTACTTC
.	TRBD2	TRBV11-3	TRBJ2-3	16	CASSFRAGGFTDTQYF	TGTGCCAGCAGCTTCCGAGCGGGGGGATTCACAGATACGCAGTATTTT
.	TRBD1	TRBV20-1	TRBJ2-7	12	CSADRESYEQYF	TGCAGTGCTGACAGGGAAAGTTACGAGCAGTACTTC
.	TRBD2	TRBV20-1	TRBJ2-1	16	CGARGVNGGTYNEQFF	TGCGGTGCTAGAGGAGTAAACGGGGGGACCTACAATGAGCAGTTCTTC
.	TRBD1	TRBV10-3	TRBJ2-1	12	CAISDRGDEQFF	TGTGCCATCAGCGACAGGGGAGATGAGCAGTTCTTC
few	TRBD1	TRBV4-1	TRBJ2-1	16	CASGDITTGGYNEQFF	TGCGCCAGCGGGGATATCACGACAGGGGGGTACAATGAGCAGTTCTTC
once	TRBD2	TRBV20-1	TRBJ2-1	16	CSARGTSGRAYHEQFF	TGCAGTGCTAGGGGGACTAGCGGGAGGGCATACCATGAGCAGTTCTTC
few	.	TRBV12-3/TRBV12-4	TRBJ2-1	12	CASSIGDPRRFF	TGTGCCAGCAGTATAGGGGACCCCCGACGGTTCTTC
few	TRBD2	TRBV4-2	TRBJ2-1	16	CASSGVSGLAYNEQFF	TGTGCCAGCAGCGGTGTGTCGGGACTAGCCTACAATGAGCAGTTCTTC